This TCR beta chain was obtained from a study of blood T cells in healthy people across ages. PCR was performed a second time for roughly 7 to 11 cycles using a sample-barcoded 5' primer and a J-beta primer mix. Each CDR3 protein gets one entry after TCRdb re-called the 5' RACE reads with MiXCR. The table shows 1.5 million to 2 million distinct CDR3 sequences, with roughly 52% occurring only once. The TCR originated in a woman aged 40-49 years in good health. Sequencing was done on a sample of blood.

In DNA, the CDR3 is TGTGCCAGCAGCCCAACCCCTACCGGGACCCCCGGGGAGCAGTACTTC. As protein: CASSPTPTGTPGEQYF. The V gene is TRBV11-2, the J gene TRBJ2-7; the D call may be TRBD1 or TRBD2 (5 bases each). V lost 5 bases, J lost 7 bases, and 24 bases lay in between. This CDR3 has 16 amino acids. CDR1 is SGHAT and CDR2 is FQNNGV in the germline V gene.